This T cell receptor (beta chain) emerged from a study of blood T cell repertoires in COVID-19. The V gene lost 1 base and the J gene lost 4 bases, with 8 bases spanning the gap. The CDR3 contains 13 residues. The V gene's germline CDR1 is SGDLS and CDR2 YYNGEE. Sequencing used immunoSEQ multiplex PCR; TCRdb keeps in-frame clones, though not all of them. This table has fewer than 120,000 clones, 70% to 90% appearing once. The chain couples TRBV9 to TRBJ1-2; D gene uncertain. The material sequenced was peripheral blood. This clonotype was obtained from a human donor in a cohort sampled during active COVID-19. CDR3 in amino acids: CASSVRDSYGYTF. The CDR3 nucleotides are TGTGCCAGCAGCGTACGGGATAGCTATGGCTACACCTTC.